Listed below are T cell receptor beta chains from one sample, sequenced in a study of T cell responses to AZD1222 COVID-19 vaccine. The table came from immunoSEQ multiplex PCR; TCRdb's copy has only in-frame clones and leaves some out. The sample lists about 130,000 clones; approximately 91% were seen once. Source: peripheral blood, taken 28 days after the second AZD1222 dose. The receptors were sampled from an adult who received the AZD1222 COVID-19 vaccine. Both conserved end residues are part of each CDR3. Fields, in order: CDR3 length, V gene, J gene, CDR3 protein.

len: 13
v_gene: TRBV6-4
j_gene: TRBJ1-5
CDR3aa: CASGQRPRVPQHF

len: 13
v_gene: TRBV19
j_gene: TRBJ2-7
CDR3aa: CASSIAAKYEQYF

len: 16
v_gene: TRBV11-2
j_gene: TRBJ2-3
CDR3aa: CASSLRAAPSTDTQYF

len: 16
v_gene: TRBV11-2
j_gene: TRBJ2-5
CDR3aa: CASSTLAGLGQETQYF

len: 14
v_gene: TRBV5-6
j_gene: TRBJ2-1
CDR3aa: CASSLRLLAGEQFF

len: 14
v_gene: TRBV6-5
j_gene: TRBJ2-1
CDR3aa: CASSLRGSYNEQFF

len: 16
v_gene: TRBV5-1
j_gene: TRBJ2-7
CDR3aa: CASSLLAGGNSYEQYF

len: 12
v_gene: TRBV16
j_gene: TRBJ1-3
CDR3aa: CASSPRGNTIYF

len: 17
v_gene: TRBV5-1
j_gene: TRBJ1-1
CDR3aa: CASSQPTTGGGYTEAFF

len: 13
v_gene: TRBV27
j_gene: TRBJ2-1
CDR3aa: CASAYSGNGFPVF

len: 16
v_gene: TRBV5-6
j_gene: TRBJ2-2
CDR3aa: CASSLAPGLGTGELFF

len: 14
v_gene: TRBV11-2
j_gene: TRBJ2-5
CDR3aa: CASSLPPIQETQYF

len: 16
v_gene: TRBV27
j_gene: TRBJ2-5
CDR3aa: CASSLGGQGLEETQYF

len: 16
v_gene: TRBV7-8
j_gene: TRBJ1-3
CDR3aa: CASSPRQDYSGNTIYF

len: 16
v_gene: TRBV4-2
j_gene: TRBJ2-3
CDR3aa: CASSQELAGATDTQYF

len: 17
v_gene: TRBV24-1
j_gene: TRBJ2-2
CDR3aa: CATSDKRTSGKSGELFF

len: 15
v_gene: TRBV7-9
j_gene: TRBJ2-1
CDR3aa: CASSLGQGHYNEQFF

len: 17
v_gene: TRBV19
j_gene: TRBJ2-4
CDR3aa: CASSKSASGRAKNIQYF

len: 13
v_gene: TRBV18
j_gene: TRBJ1-1
CDR3aa: CASSQGLLTEAFF

len: 14
v_gene: TRBV7-3
j_gene: TRBJ2-5
CDR3aa: CASSLSGPQQTQYF

len: 14
v_gene: TRBV7-9
j_gene: TRBJ2-1
CDR3aa: CASSEAGGPNEQFF

len: 12
v_gene: TRBV12-3/TRBV12-4
j_gene: TRBJ2-1
CDR3aa: CASSLDSYIKFF

len: 15
v_gene: TRBV6-5
j_gene: TRBJ2-2
CDR3aa: CASTRFGENTGELFF

len: 15
v_gene: TRBV6-5
j_gene: TRBJ2-1
CDR3aa: CASSYSGLAADMQFF

len: 13
v_gene: TRBV29-1
j_gene: TRBJ2-1
CDR3aa: CSVQDGVYNEQFF

len: 15
v_gene: TRBV27
j_gene: TRBJ2-7
CDR3aa: CASSPTRTAAYEQYF

len: 11
v_gene: TRBV29-1
j_gene: TRBJ2-4
CDR3aa: CSVRGGGIQYF

len: 13
v_gene: TRBV29-1
j_gene: TRBJ2-7
CDR3aa: CSIRTGKSYEQYF

len: 16
v_gene: TRBV5-8
j_gene: TRBJ2-7
CDR3aa: CASSLGLIAGDYEQYF

len: 17
v_gene: TRBV5-1
j_gene: TRBJ2-7
CDR3aa: CASSLGPSGLAQQEQYF

len: 14
v_gene: TRBV9
j_gene: TRBJ2-7
CDR3aa: CASSGDRGYYEQYF

len: 16
v_gene: TRBV2
j_gene: TRBJ2-2
CDR3aa: CASSDDTRANTGELFF

len: 15
v_gene: TRBV9
j_gene: TRBJ2-7
CDR3aa: CASSVGAGSSYEQYF

len: 15
v_gene: TRBV9
j_gene: TRBJ1-1
CDR3aa: CASSVDGRGNTEAFF

len: 14
v_gene: TRBV28
j_gene: TRBJ1-2
CDR3aa: CASSLSPGYRGYTF

len: 12
v_gene: TRBV6-6
j_gene: TRBJ1-5
CDR3aa: CASSYGDQPQHF

len: 18
v_gene: TRBV7-9
j_gene: TRBJ1-5
CDR3aa: CASSLGSRGGQGNQPQHF

len: 18
v_gene: TRBV2
j_gene: TRBJ2-7
CDR3aa: CASSENRLIWAHTYEQYF

len: 14
v_gene: TRBV27
j_gene: TRBJ1-6
CDR3aa: CASCRRVPGSPLHF

len: 13
v_gene: TRBV25-1
j_gene: TRBJ2-3
CDR3aa: CASTWGSTDTQYF

len: 15
v_gene: TRBV5-4
j_gene: TRBJ2-7
CDR3aa: CASSLGRGTGYEQYF

len: 15
v_gene: TRBV28
j_gene: TRBJ2-7
CDR3aa: CASSLVPGVPYEQYF